This TCR beta chain originates from a study of blood T cells in healthy people across ages. The study, taken as a whole, reports: Significant beta diversity loss was already apparent by age around 40, declining roughly linearly.

From germline, CDR1 is SGHDT and CDR2 YYEEEE. The CDR3 loop spans 13 amino acids. The use of a sample-barcoded 5' primer and a J-beta primer mix characterized a second PCR of roughly 7 to 11 cycles. TCRdb processed the 5' RACE reads anew with MiXCR; each CDR3 protein has one entry. The table has roughly 800,000 distinct CDR3 sequences, 25% seen once; the top ten hold 9.4%. Comment on this clonotype: Its antigen remains unknown.

Another study also made use of these data, one on T cells of mothers and their children. From that second work: The M1S primer of the second PCR added sample barcodes and 2-4 random nucleotides.

The sequence was collected from a boy aged 5-17 years in good health. The rearrangement uses TRBV5-6 and TRBJ2-5; weak D call: TRBD2 (6 bases). The J call is doubtful: the DNA matches TRBJ2-7 better. The sequencing input was blood. The CDR3 spells CASSGWGAYEQYF. The CDR3 coding sequence is TGTGCCAGCAGCGGGTGGGGGGCCTACGAGCAGTACTTC.